Listed below are T cell receptor beta chains from one sample, sequenced in a study of tumor-infiltrating lymphocytes in localized non-small cell lung cancer. Profiling relied on immunoSEQ multiplex PCR, and the TCRdb table lists in-frame clones only, not all of them. The repertoire holds approximately 9,000 clones, 78% seen once, with around a tenth in the top ten. Sequenced: lung tumor tissue. All receptors come from a human donor with non-small cell lung cancer. Both conserved end residues are trimmed from each CDR3. The D gene is left open where the match is weak.

v_call,j_call,d_call,cdr3_aa
TRBV4-2,TRBJ1-5,.,ASSQGDLENQPQH
TRBV16,TRBJ1-4,TRBD1,ASSQGQGEGEKLF
TRBV6-1,TRBJ2-7,.,ASSGGTSYEQY
TRBV5-6,TRBJ1-2,.,ASSWAETGYGYT
TRBV25-1,TRBJ2-2,.,ASSGHLGVGNTGELF
TRBV5-8,TRBJ1-2,TRBD1,ASSLGDRVNYGYT
TRBV7-2,TRBJ2-7,.,ASSRGPNSYEQY
TRBV4-3,TRBJ2-2,.,ASSLTGNTGELF
TRBV7-3,TRBJ2-5,.,ASSLSGGSETQY
TRBV6-1,TRBJ2-3,.,ASSEFSSRTTQY
TRBV28,TRBJ1-5,TRBD1,ASTSTGGNQPQH
TRBV7-2,TRBJ2-1,TRBD2,ASSLWGGRGHNEQF
TRBV7-2,TRBJ2-3,.,ASSLAGHADTQY
TRBV9,TRBJ1-6,.,ASSADGTEDSPLH
TRBV10-3,TRBJ2-1,TRBD2,AISEGGRTSGSHEQF
TRBV7-2,TRBJ1-1,.,ASSLRETEAF
TRBV7-2,TRBJ2-6,TRBD1,ASSWTGGIPSGANVLT
TRBV29-1,TRBJ2-5,.,SVSRGLETQY
TRBV14,TRBJ2-7,TRBD2,ASSRQSGGAYEQY
TRBV11-1,TRBJ2-5,TRBD2,ASSNSGGGETQY
TRBV5-5,TRBJ2-4,.,ASSSGGTMAKNIQY
TRBV28,TRBJ2-1,.,ASTAGLLRNEQF
TRBV21-1,TRBJ1-3,.,ASSKAKEGRTPGNTIY
TRBV18,TRBJ2-1,TRBD2,ASSGGSSYNEQF
TRBV9,TRBJ2-1,TRBD1,ASSVGGGVYNEQF
TRBV28,TRBJ2-1,TRBD2,ASSILAGGQTYEQF
TRBV30,TRBJ2-5,.,AWNGVFETQY
TRBV29-1,TRBJ2-5,.,SGDLQGVVGETQY
TRBV7-8,TRBJ2-5,TRBD2,ASSLGGGEGETQY